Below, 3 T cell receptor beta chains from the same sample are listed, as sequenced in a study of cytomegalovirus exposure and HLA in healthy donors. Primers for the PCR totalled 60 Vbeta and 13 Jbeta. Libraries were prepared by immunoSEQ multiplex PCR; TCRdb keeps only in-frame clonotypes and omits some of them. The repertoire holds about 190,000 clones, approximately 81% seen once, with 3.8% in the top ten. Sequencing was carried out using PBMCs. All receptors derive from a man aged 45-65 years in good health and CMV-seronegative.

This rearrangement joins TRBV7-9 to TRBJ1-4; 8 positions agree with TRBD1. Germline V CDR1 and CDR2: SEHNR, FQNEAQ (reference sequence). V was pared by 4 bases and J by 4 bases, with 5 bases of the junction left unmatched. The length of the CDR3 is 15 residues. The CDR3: CASSSGTGINEKLFF. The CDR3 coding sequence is TGTGCCAGCAGCTCCGGGACAGGAATTAATGAAAAACTGTTTTTT.

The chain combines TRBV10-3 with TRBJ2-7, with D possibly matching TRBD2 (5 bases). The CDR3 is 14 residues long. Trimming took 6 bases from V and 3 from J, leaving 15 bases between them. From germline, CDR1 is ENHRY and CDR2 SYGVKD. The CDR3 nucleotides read TGTGCCATCAGCTCGGACTTGTTTATCTACGAGCAGTACTTC. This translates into CAISSDLFIYEQYF.

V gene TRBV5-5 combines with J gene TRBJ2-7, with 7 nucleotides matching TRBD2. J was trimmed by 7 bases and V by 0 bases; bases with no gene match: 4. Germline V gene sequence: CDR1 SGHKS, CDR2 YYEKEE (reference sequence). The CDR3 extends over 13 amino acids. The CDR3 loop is CASSLDRGGEQYF. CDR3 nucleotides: TGTGCCAGCAGCTTGGACCGGGGAGGGGAGCAGTACTTC. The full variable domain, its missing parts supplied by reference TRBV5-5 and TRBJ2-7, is DAGVTQSPTHLIKTRGQQVTLRCSPISGHKSVSWYQQVLGQGPQFIFQYYEKEERGRGNFPDRFSARQFPNYSSELNVNALLLGDSALYLCASSLDRGGEQYFGPGTRLTVT.